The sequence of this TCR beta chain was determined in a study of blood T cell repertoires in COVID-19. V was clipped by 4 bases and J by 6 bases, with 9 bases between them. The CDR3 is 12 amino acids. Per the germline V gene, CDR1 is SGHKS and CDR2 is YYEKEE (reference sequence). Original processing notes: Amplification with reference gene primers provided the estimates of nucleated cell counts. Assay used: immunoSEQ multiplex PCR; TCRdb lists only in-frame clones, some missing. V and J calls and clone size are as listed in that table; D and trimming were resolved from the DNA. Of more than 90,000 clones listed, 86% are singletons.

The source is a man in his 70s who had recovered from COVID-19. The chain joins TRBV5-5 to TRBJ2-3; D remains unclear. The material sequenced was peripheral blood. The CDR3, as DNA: TGTGCCAGCAGCCGTGACGGGGATACGCAGTATTTT. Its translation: CASSRDGDTQYF.